This T cell receptor beta chain came from a study of CD8 T cells in Susac syndrome. RNA, at about 0.45 to 1 ug, was reverse transcribed with random hexamers. TCRdb re-analysed the immunoSEQ multiplex PCR reads in MiXCR, keeping a single row per CDR3 protein. Of about 110,000 distinct CDR3 sequences in the sample, around 95% are singletons; the top ten hold just over 0.095%. From germline, CDR1 is GTSNPN and CDR2 SVGIG (reference sequence). The germline V and J ends were trimmed by 1 base and 5 bases, with 4 bases remaining between them. This CDR3 has 11 residues. The chain uses TRBV30 and TRBJ2-3, with D unresolved. Material: CD4+ T cells from PBMCs. The TCR originated in a human donor in good health. CDR3 protein: CAWSGGDTQYF. CDR3 DNA: TGTGCCTGGAGTGGGGGAGATACGCAGTATTTT.